This T cell receptor (beta chain) was observed in a study of OX40 agonist ivuxolimab in advanced cancers. Autoimmune disease history or systemic immunosuppression barred patients. V was clipped by 0 bases and J by 6 bases; unmatched bases: 6. This CDR3 contains 16 residues. Germline V CDR1 and CDR2: SGHRS, YFSETQ. Data came from immunoSEQ multiplex PCR; TCRdb stores just in-frame clones and leaves some out. The sample includes 71,000 or so clones, around nine tenths of them seen just once. Sequences were derived from CD4+ or CD8+ T cells sorted from blood, sampled in a trial of the OX40 agonist ivuxolimab. J is TRBJ2-2 and V is TRBV5-1, with TRBD2 matching over 9 bases. The TCR was taken from an adult with an advanced solid tumor such as melanoma, head and neck, liver or kidney cancer. This CDR3 reads CASSLGPSGIAGELFF. The DNA of the CDR3 is TGCGCCAGCAGCTTGGGTCCTAGCGGGATTGCCGGGGAGCTGTTTTTT.